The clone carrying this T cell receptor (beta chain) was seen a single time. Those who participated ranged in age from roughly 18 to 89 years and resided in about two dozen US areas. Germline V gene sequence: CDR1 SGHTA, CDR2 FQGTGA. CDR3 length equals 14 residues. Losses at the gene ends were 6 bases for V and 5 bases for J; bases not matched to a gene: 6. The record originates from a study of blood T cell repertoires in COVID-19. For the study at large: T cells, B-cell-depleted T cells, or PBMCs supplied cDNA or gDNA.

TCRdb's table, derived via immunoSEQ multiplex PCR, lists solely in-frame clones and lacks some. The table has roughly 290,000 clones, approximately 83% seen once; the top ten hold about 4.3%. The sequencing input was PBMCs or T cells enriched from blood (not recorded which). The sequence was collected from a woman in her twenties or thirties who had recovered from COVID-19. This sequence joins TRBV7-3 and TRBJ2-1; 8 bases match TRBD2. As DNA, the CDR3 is TGTGCCAGCAGACCGGGACTAGGTAACAATGAGCAGTTCTTC. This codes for CASRPGLGNNEQFF.